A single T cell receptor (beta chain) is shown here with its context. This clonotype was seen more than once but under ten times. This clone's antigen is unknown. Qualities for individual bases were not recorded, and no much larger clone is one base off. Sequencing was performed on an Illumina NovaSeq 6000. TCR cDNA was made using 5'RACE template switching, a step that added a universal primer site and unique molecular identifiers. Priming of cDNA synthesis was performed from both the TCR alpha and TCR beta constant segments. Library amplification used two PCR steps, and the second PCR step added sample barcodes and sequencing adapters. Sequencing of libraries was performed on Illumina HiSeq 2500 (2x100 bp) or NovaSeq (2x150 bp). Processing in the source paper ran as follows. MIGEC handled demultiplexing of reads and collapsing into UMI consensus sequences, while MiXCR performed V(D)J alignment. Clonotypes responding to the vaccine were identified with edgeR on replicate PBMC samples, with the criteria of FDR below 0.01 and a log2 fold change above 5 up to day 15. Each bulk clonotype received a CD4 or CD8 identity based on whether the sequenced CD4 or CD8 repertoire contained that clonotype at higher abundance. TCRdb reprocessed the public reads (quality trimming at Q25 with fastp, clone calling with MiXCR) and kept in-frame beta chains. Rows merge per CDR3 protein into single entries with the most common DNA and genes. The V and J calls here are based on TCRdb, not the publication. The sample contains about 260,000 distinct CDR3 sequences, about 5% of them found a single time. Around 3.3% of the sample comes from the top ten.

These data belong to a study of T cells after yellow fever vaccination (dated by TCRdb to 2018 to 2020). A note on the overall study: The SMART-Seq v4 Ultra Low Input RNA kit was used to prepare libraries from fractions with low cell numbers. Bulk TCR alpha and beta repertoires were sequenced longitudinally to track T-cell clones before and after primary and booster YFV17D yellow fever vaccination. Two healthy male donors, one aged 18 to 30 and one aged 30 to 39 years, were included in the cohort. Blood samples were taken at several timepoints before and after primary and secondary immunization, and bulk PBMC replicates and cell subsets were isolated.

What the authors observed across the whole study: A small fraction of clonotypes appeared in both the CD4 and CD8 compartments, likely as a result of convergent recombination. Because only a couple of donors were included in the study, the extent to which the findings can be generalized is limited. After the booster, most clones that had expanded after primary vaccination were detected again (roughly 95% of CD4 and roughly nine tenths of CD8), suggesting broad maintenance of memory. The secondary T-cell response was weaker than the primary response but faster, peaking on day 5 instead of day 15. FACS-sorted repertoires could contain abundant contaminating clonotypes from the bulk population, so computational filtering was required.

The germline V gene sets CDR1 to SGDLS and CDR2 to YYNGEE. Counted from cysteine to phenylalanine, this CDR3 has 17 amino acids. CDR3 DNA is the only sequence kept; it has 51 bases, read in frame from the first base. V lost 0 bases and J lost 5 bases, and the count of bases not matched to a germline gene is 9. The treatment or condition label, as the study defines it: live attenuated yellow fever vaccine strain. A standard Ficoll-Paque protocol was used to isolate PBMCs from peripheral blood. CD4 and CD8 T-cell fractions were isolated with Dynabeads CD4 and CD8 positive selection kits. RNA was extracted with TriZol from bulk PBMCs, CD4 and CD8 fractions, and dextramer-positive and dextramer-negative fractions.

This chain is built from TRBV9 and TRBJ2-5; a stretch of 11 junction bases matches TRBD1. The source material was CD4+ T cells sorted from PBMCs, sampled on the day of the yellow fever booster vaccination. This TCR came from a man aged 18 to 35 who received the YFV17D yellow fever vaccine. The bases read TGTGCCAGCAGCGTAGACGGGACAGGGGGTGTCGGCGAGACCCAGTACTTC. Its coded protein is CASSVDGTGGVGETQYF.